These 4 T cell receptor beta chains were all obtained from the same sample, sequenced in a study of T cell responses to AZD1222 COVID-19 vaccine. Assay: immunoSEQ multiplex PCR; the TCRdb copy retains only in-frame clones and omits some. This sample has 110,000 or so clones, with about 89% found just once. The specimen comprised peripheral blood, sampled 28 days after the second AZD1222 dose. These receptors were taken from an adult who received the AZD1222 COVID-19 vaccine.

CDR3 bases: TGCGCCAGCAGCTGGTCCATAGCGGGGGCGAGCACAGATACGCAGTATTTT. It specifies CASSWSIAGASTDTQYF. The chain uses TRBV5-1 and TRBJ2-3, with 9 bases aligning to TRBD2. The CDR3 sequence is 17 residues long. V shed 3 bases and J 0 bases; nucleotides not matched to a gene: 8. CDR1 is SGHRS and CDR2 is YFSETQ in the germline V gene.

The rearrangement uses TRBV4-2 and TRBJ2-7; 8 positions match TRBD1. V was pared by 0 bases and J by 3 bases, with 7 bases of the junction left unmatched. The CDR3 loop spans 16 amino acids. Germline lookup yields CDR1 LGHNA and CDR2 YNFKEQ. The CDR3 coding sequence is TGTGCCAGCAGCCAAGAAGACGGGACAGGTAACTACGAGCAGTACTTC. Encoded protein: CASSQEDGTGNYEQYF.

V gene TRBV30 combines with J gene TRBJ2-7, with 9 bases matching TRBD1. This CDR3 comprises 14 residues. From germline, CDR1 is GTSNPN and CDR2 SVGIG (reference sequence). With V trimmed by 2 bases and J by 4 bases, 6 bases remained unmatched. The CDR3 bases are TGTGCCTGGAGTCCGGGGACAGGGTTTTACGAGCAGTACTTC. It translates to CAWSPGTGFYEQYF.

The rearrangement links TRBV9 to TRBJ2-5; D may correspond to TRBD1 or TRBD2 (7 bases each). V was clipped by 4 bases and J by 4 bases, with 14 bases between them. In germline, CDR1 is SGDLS, CDR2 YYNGEE. The CDR3 sequence is 14 residues long. The CDR3 nucleotides are TGTGCCAGCAGCCTACAGGGGAGGGGAGAGACCCAGTACTTC. The encoded protein is CASSLQGRGETQYF.